Presented here are 30 T cell receptor beta chains from one specimen sequenced in a study of cytomegalovirus exposure and HLA in healthy donors. Primers included in the PCR were 60 Vbeta and 13 Jbeta primers. Libraries were prepared by immunoSEQ multiplex PCR; TCRdb keeps only in-frame clonotypes and omits some of them. The profile shows under 150,000 clones, 80% to 85% of them singletons. What was sequenced was PBMCs. The receptors here all came from a human donor in good health.

The V gene is TRBV25-1, the J gene TRBJ1-6; D is possibly TRBD1 (6 bases). CDR1 is MGHDK, CDR2 SYGVNS, per germline. The CDR3 has 17 residues. V lost 4 bases and J lost 6, with 19 bases in between. The DNA of the CDR3 is TGTGCCAGCAGTGCCGGCGGGGGGCTGGGGTTTAATTCACCCCTCCACTTT. Its protein is CASSAGGGLGFNSPLHF.

The chain couples TRBV27 to TRBJ1-1; weak D call: TRBD1 (6 bases). The germline CDR1 and CDR2 sequences are MNHEY and SMNVEV (reference sequence). CDR3 size: 14 residues. The V end was cut by 2 bases, the J end by 1 base, with 8 bases between. CDR3 sequence: CASSLGGANTEAFF. Here the CDR3 DNA reads TGTGCCAGCAGTTTAGGGGGGGCGAACACTGAAGCTTTCTTT.

This chain links TRBV4-2 with TRBJ2-5; 11 bases map to TRBD2. Germline-derived CDR1 and CDR2 are LGHNA and YNFKEQ. The CDR3 runs to 17 residues. The V segment lost 4 bases and the J segment 2 bases; nucleotides outside the gene matches: 9. The CDR3 coding sequence is TGTGCCAGCAGCCCCGATCTCCTAGCGGGGGGACAAGAGACCCAGTACTTC. Its protein is CASSPDLLAGGQETQYF.

The chain joins TRBV2 to TRBJ1-1; 7 nucleotides line up with TRBD1. J was trimmed by 6 bases and V by 1 base; bases with no gene match: 2. CDR3 length: 13 residues. Germline V gene sequence: CDR1 SNHLY, CDR2 FYNNEI. DNA for the CDR3: TGTGCCAGCAGTGAAGACAGGGGATCTGAAGCTTTCTTT. Protein sequence: CASSEDRGSEAFF. Combining the CDR3 with reference TRBV2 and TRBJ1-1 gives the whole variable domain EPEVTQTPSHQVTQMGQEVILRCVPISNHLYFYWYRQILGQKVEFLVSFYNNEISEKSEIFDDQFSVERPDGSNFTLKIRSTKLEDSAMYFCASSEDRGSEAFFGQGTRLTVV.

The V and J genes are TRBV29-1 and TRBJ2-5, with 12 bases matching TRBD2. Per germline, CDR1 SQVTM and CDR2 ANQGSEA. V was pared by 4 bases and J by 0 bases, with 6 bases of the junction left unmatched. CDR3 length equals 16 residues. The CDR3 DNA reads TGCAGCGTTGGGGGACTAGCGGGTAAGTACCAAGAGACCCAGTACTTC. This sequence encodes CSVGGLAGKYQETQYF.

The chain uses TRBV7-2 and TRBJ2-5; the D gene is possibly TRBD2 (6 bases). The CDR3 covers 14 residues. CDR1 is SGHTA and CDR2 is FQGNSA in the germline V gene. V dropped 1 base and J dropped 12 bases, with 18 bases sitting between them. For the CDR3, the DNA is TGTGCCAGCAGCTTAGAAGGGGCCTGGGACTTTAAGTACTTC. This encodes CASSLEGAWDFKYF.

Written as DNA, the CDR3 is TGCGCCAGCAGCTCCGGGACAGACTATGGCTACACCTTC. It translates to CASSSGTDYGYTF. The rearrangement uses TRBV5-1 and TRBJ1-2; TRBD1 aligns across 7 bases. Trimming removed 3 bases from V and 3 bases from J; junction bases left unmatched: 2. The CDR3 covers 13 residues. The germline V gene has CDR1 SGHRS and CDR2 YFSETQ.

This clone was counted a few times. V and J are TRBV5-7 and TRBJ1-1; D remains unclear. TRBV5-7 is classed as an ORF, of uncertain function. CDR3 length: 15 residues. V was pared by 0 bases and J by 8 bases, with 17 bases between. The CDR3 loop is CASSLASGRPEEAFF. The DNA for the CDR3 is TGTGCCAGCAGCTTGGCTTCCGGGAGGCCGGAGGAAGCTTTCTTT.

The chain employs TRBV6-6 and TRBJ2-7; D may be TRBD1 (5 bases). CDR1 is MNHNY and CDR2 is SVGAGI in the germline V gene (reference sequence). The germline V and J ends were trimmed by 6 bases and 2 bases, with 14 bases remaining between them. CDR3 length: 14 amino acids. The CDR3 loop is CASRQGEGTYEQYF. CDR3 bases: TGTGCCAGCAGGCAGGGCGAAGGAACCTACGAGCAGTACTTC.

The chain links TRBV19 to TRBJ2-2, with 7 bases that match TRBD1. The trim removed 3 bases at V and 2 bases at J, leaving 3 bases unmatched. Germline loops: CDR1 LNHDA, CDR2 SQIVND (reference sequence). The CDR3 has 15 residues. Written as DNA, the CDR3 is TGTGCCAGTAGTATGCGACAGGGTAACACCGGGGAGCTGTTTTTT. The encoded protein is CASSMRQGNTGELFF.

The chain couples TRBV9 to TRBJ2-5, with a tentative D call TRBD1 (5 bases). The CDR3 has 14 amino acids. Trimming took off 2 bases at V and 4 bases at J, with 12 bases between the two ends. The V gene's germline CDR1 is SGDLS and CDR2 YYNGEE. CDR3 residues: CASSVSPGRETQYF. CDR3 DNA sequence: TGTGCCAGCAGCGTCTCTCCAGGGCGAGAGACCCAGTACTTC. The whole variable domain, filled in from reference TRBV9 and TRBJ2-5, reads DSGVTQTPKHLITATGQRVTLRCSPRSGDLSVYWYQQSLDQGLQFLIQYYNGEERAKGNILERFSAQQFPDLHSELNLSSLELGDSALYFCASSVSPGRETQYFGPGTRLLVL.

The rearrangement links TRBV6-6 to TRBJ2-5, with 12 bases identical to TRBD2. After removal of 8 bases from V and 5 bases from J, the junction contained 9 bases not matched to a gene. In germline, CDR1 is MNHNY, CDR2 SVGAGI (reference sequence). The CDR3 is 15 amino acids. The DNA for the CDR3 is TGTGCCAGCGCACCTCGACTAGCGGGGGCGGAGACCCAGTACTTC. Its protein product is CASAPRLAGAETQYF.

V usage is TRBV4-1 and J usage is TRBJ2-2, with TRBD1 matching 7 bases. V trimming: 4 bases; J trimming: 7 bases; junction bases outside the gene matches: 9. The germline V gene encodes CDR1 MGHRA and CDR2 YSYEKL. The CDR3 has 15 amino acids. The CDR3 coding sequence is TGCGCCAGCAGCCCCGAACGGGCAGGGGGCGGGGAGCTGTTTTTT. Amino acid sequence: CASSPERAGGGELFF.

This clone was seen just once. This chain joins TRBV15 and TRBJ1-1; D is undetermined. Trimming took 1 base from V and 0 from J, leaving 6 bases between them. Per germline, CDR1 LNHNV and CDR2 YYDKDF (reference sequence). The CDR3 runs 14 residues. The CDR3 loop is CATSRGELNTEAFF. The CDR3 DNA is TGTGCCACCAGCAGAGGAGAGTTGAACACTGAAGCTTTCTTT. Variable domain in full (rest from reference TRBV15 and TRBJ1-1): DAMVIQNPRYQVTQFGKPVTLSCSQTLNHNVMYWYQQKSSQAPKLLFHYYDKDFNNEADTPDNFQSRRPNTSFCFLDIRSPGLGDTAMYLCATSRGELNTEAFFGQGTRLTVV.

This chain joins TRBV5-8 and TRBJ1-1, with D possibly matching TRBD1 (6 bases). The CDR3 consists of 16 residues. V shed 3 bases and J shed 4 bases, with 19 bases lying between them. Germline V CDR1 and CDR2: SGHTS, YDEGEE. The CDR3 nucleotides read TGTGCCAGCAGCTCCGGGGTAACAGGGATGGGCACTGAAGCTTTCTTT. Protein sequence: CASSSGVTGMGTEAFF.

The chain couples TRBV9 to TRBJ2-2; the match to TRBD1 covers 10 bases. This CDR3 contains 16 residues. The germline V gene has CDR1 SGDLS and CDR2 YYNGEE. With V trimmed by 4 bases and J by 7 bases, 10 bases remained unmatched. This CDR3 reads CASSLDRGHRNGELFF. CDR3 bases: TGTGCCAGCAGCTTAGACAGGGGGCATAGGAACGGGGAGCTGTTTTTT.

The rearrangement links TRBV6-5 to TRBJ2-5; no clear D. CDR1 is MNHEY and CDR2 is SVGAGI in the germline V gene. CDR3 length: 13 amino acids. V was shortened by 6 bases and J by 0 bases, with 8 bases between the two germline ends. In nucleotides, the CDR3 is TGTGCCAGCAGCCGACACAACCAAGAGACCCAGTACTTC. It yields the protein CASSRHNQETQYF.

This clone was observed a few times. The rearrangement uses TRBV5-6 and TRBJ1-1, with a tentative D call TRBD1 (6 bases). Trimming pared 4 bases from V and 1 base from J, leaving 14 bases between. Germline CDR1 and CDR2: SGHDT and YYEEEE. This CDR3 is 15 amino acids long. CDR3 DNA sequence: TGTGCCAGCAGCAGAGATTCGACAGGGAACACTGAAGCTTTCTTT. Translated: CASSRDSTGNTEAFF.

This clone was detected only a few times. The chain has TRBV4-1 and TRBJ1-5; no clear D gene. The ends were cut back, 0 bases at V and 5 bases at J, with 5 bases in the middle. Germline values: CDR1 MGHRA, CDR2 YSYEKL. The length of the CDR3 is 13 residues. CDR3 protein: CASSQDAYQPQHF. The CDR3 nucleotides read TGCGCCAGCAGCCAAGATGCGTATCAGCCCCAGCATTTT.

The chain employs TRBV5-1 and TRBJ2-3; the match to TRBD2 covers 11 bases. CDR1 is SGHRS, CDR2 YFSETQ, per germline. This CDR3 is 19 amino acids long. Trimming cost V 1 base and J 0 bases; bases outside gene matches: 10. CDR3 amino acids: CASSLLAGGKHQSTDTQYF. The CDR3 DNA is TGCGCCAGCAGCTTGCTAGCGGGGGGAAAACACCAAAGCACAGATACGCAGTATTTT.

The chain has TRBV27 and TRBJ2-7; tentative D call: TRBD2 (7 bases). Trimming took off 4 bases at V and 3 bases at J, with 16 bases between the two ends. CDR3 length: 15 residues. Germline V gene sequence: CDR1 MNHEY, CDR2 SMNVEV (reference sequence). The CDR3 reads CASSWSAGANYEQYF. DNA of the CDR3: TGTGCCAGCAGTTGGTCGGCGGGGGCTAACTACGAGCAGTACTTC.

This sequence joins TRBV4-2 and TRBJ2-7; 9 bases agree with TRBD1. The V segment lost 5 bases and the J segment 4 bases; nucleotides outside the gene matches: 12. The CDR3 totals 16 residues. Germline lookup yields CDR1 LGHNA and CDR2 YNFKEQ. This CDR3 is CASSSPPGTGRYEQYF. CDR3 nucleotide sequence: TGTGCCAGCAGCTCCCCGCCCGGGACAGGGAGGTACGAGCAGTACTTC.

The chain recombines TRBV5-6 with TRBJ1-2, with D perhaps TRBD1 (6 bases). In germline, CDR1 is SGHDT, CDR2 YYEEEE. CDR3 length equals 16 residues. Trimming left V 2 bases short and J 2 bases short, with 16 bases between. CDR3 DNA: TGTGCCAGCAGCTTACCTCAGGGGAGGGGGAACTATGGCTACACCTTC. It encodes CASSLPQGRGNYGYTF.

The chain recombines TRBV6-5 with TRBJ1-6, with D possibly matching TRBD1 (5 bases). CDR3 length equals 15 residues. With 4 bases removed from V and 1 base from J, the gap between germline ends came to 8 bases. Looked up from germline, CDR1 is MNHEY and CDR2 is SVGAGI. The CDR3 sequence: CASSSRVSYNSPLHF. DNA for the CDR3: TGTGCCAGCAGTTCCAGGGTGTCCTATAATTCACCCCTCCACTTT.

The chain has TRBV27 and TRBJ1-2; D gene unclear. The germline V gene has CDR1 MNHEY and CDR2 SMNVEV (reference sequence). Trimming removed 8 bases at V and 1 base at J, with 14 bases between. The CDR3 is made up of 14 amino acids. CDR3 sequence: CASGKIGLNYGYTF. The CDR3 bases are TGTGCCAGCGGAAAAATCGGACTTAACTATGGCTACACCTTC.

This clone was found once. The sample holds other DNA sequences that translate to the same CDR3. The rearrangement joins TRBV9 to TRBJ2-3, with 7 positions matching TRBD2. The CDR3 loop spans 13 amino acids. The V segment lost 3 bases and the J segment 4 bases; nucleotides outside the gene matches: 2. Germline lookup yields CDR1 SGDLS and CDR2 YYNGEE. The CDR3 nucleotides read TGTGCCAGCAGCGCCCGGGGGGCAGATACGCAGTATTTT. Its protein is CASSARGADTQYF.

V usage is TRBV7-2 and J usage is TRBJ2-7; 7 bases match TRBD1. CDR1 is SGHTA and CDR2 is FQGNSA in the germline V gene. This CDR3 has 14 residues. The V gene end was trimmed by 3 bases and the J gene end by 2 bases; junction bases not matched to a gene: 4. This CDR3 reads CASSFGTATYEQYF. Written as DNA, the CDR3 is TGTGCCAGCAGCTTCGGGACAGCAACCTACGAGCAGTACTTC.

The chain employs TRBV19 and TRBJ2-2; 8 bases are shared with TRBD1. J lost 4 bases, V lost 8 bases, and 12 bases had no gene match. The CDR3 totals 16 residues. Per the germline V gene, CDR1 is LNHDA and CDR2 is SQIVND (reference sequence). This CDR3 is CASSTPGQGATGELFF. The DNA for the CDR3 is TGTGCCAGTTCCACCCCCGGACAGGGTGCCACCGGGGAGCTGTTTTTT.

The rearrangement links TRBV5-4 to TRBJ2-1; no clear D gene. Trimming took off 1 base at V and 6 bases at J, with 5 bases between the two ends. This CDR3 comprises 12 residues. Germline CDR1 reads SGHNT; CDR2 reads YYREEE (reference sequence). CDR3 in amino acids: CASSLSGNEQFF. CDR3 nucleotides: TGTGCCAGCAGCTTGTCGGGCAATGAGCAGTTCTTC.

The chain couples TRBV4-1 to TRBJ2-3; D is unresolved. CDR1 MGHRA and CDR2 YSYEKL come from the germline V gene. Trimming shortened V by 5 bases and J by 0 bases, and 3 bases separated the two germline ends. The CDR3 has 12 residues. CDR3 nucleotides: TGCGCCAGCAGCTATAGCACAGATACGCAGTATTTT. Protein product: CASSYSTDTQYF.